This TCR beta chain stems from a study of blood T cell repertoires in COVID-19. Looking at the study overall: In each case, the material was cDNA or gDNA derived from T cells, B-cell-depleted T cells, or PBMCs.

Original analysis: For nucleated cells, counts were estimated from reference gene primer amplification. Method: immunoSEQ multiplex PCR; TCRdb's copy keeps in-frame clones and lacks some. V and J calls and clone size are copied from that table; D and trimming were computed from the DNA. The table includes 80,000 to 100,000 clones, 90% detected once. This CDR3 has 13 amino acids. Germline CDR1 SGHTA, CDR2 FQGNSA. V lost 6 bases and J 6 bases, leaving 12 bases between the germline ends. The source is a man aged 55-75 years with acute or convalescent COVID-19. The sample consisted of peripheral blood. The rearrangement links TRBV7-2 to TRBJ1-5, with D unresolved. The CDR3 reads CASRPTVGQPQHF. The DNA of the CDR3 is TGTGCCAGCAGACCCACAGTCGGTCAGCCCCAGCATTTT. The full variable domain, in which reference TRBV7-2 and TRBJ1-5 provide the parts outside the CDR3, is GAGVSQSPSNKVTEKGKDVELRCDPISGHTALYWYRQSLGQGLEFLIYFQGNSAPDKSGLPSDRFSAERTGGSVSTLTIQRTQQEDSAVYLCASRPTVGQPQHFGDGTRLSIL.